Following are 11 T cell receptor beta chains from one sample sequenced in a study of molecular identifiers for immune sequencing clone quantification. TCRdb called the PCR reads again in MiXCR, with one record for every CDR3 protein. Of some 650,000 distinct CDR3 sequences listed, nearly 20% are singletons. The sequenced sample consisted of naive CD8+ T cells from blood, with Jurkat cell RNA spiked in. Subset of the sample: FACS-sorted CD8+CD4-CCR7+CD45RA+ naive T cells. The receptors were sampled from a human donor in good health. Some libraries in this study had Jurkat cell RNA spiked in.

This clonotype was detected many times. The genes are TRBV9 and TRBJ2-3, with D unresolved. CDR1 SGDLS and CDR2 YYNGEE come from the germline V gene. V was clipped by 0 bases and J by 11 bases, with 7 bases between them. This CDR3 contains 11 residues. The CDR3 DNA is TGTGCCAGCAGCGTAGGGGATCTGCAGTATTTT. The encoded protein is CASSVGDLQYF.

This clonotype was detected ten times or more. The CDR3 bases are TGTGCCACCAGTGATGGTTCTAGCGGGCAGTCTAGCACAGATACGCAGTATTTT. Protein: CATSDGSSGQSSTDTQYF. The chain links TRBV24-1 to TRBJ2-3; 8 bases agree with TRBD2. The J segment lost 0 bases and the V segment lost 3 bases, leaving 10 bases of the junction unmatched. There are 18 residues in the CDR3. Germline CDR1 and CDR2: KGHDR and SFDVKD.

The table lists this clonotype with many counts. The rearrangement uses TRBV4-1 and TRBJ2-2; 11 bases map to TRBD2. This CDR3 has 16 amino acids. The ends lost 6 bases at V and 2 bases at J; junction bases unmatched: 5. Germline V gene data show CDR1 as MGHRA and CDR2 as YSYEKL. The CDR3 coding sequence is TGCGCCAGCAGATCAGGGACTAGCGGAAACACCGGGGAGCTGTTTTTT. It encodes CASRSGTSGNTGELFF.

CDR3 region: CAWSVSRGAHEQYF. DNA of the CDR3: TGTGCCTGGAGTGTTTCCAGGGGTGCCCACGAGCAGTACTTC. The V call is TRBV30, the J call TRBJ2-7; possible D gene TRBD1, 6 bases. The V and J ends lost 0 bases and 5 bases respectively, with 14 bases between them. In germline, CDR1 is GTSNPN, CDR2 SVGIG (reference sequence). The CDR3 covers 14 residues.

This clonotype was counted at least ten times. The V call is TRBV12-3 or TRBV12-4, the J call TRBJ2-3; the D is unclear. Trimming cost V 3 bases and J 1 base, with 8 bases left between them. There are 14 residues in the CDR3. The CDR3 DNA reads TGTGCCAGCAGTTTCGGACCGGGCACAGATACGCAGTATTTT. As protein: CASSFGPGTDTQYF.

This clonotype was picked up many times. The genes are TRBV7-6 and TRBJ2-3; D is possibly TRBD2 (6 bases). CDR3 size: 14 residues. Germline V lookup: CDR1 SGHVS, CDR2 FNYEAQ. Between the trimmed V and J ends, which lost 5 bases and 2 bases, there was a span of 11 bases. The CDR3 DNA is TGTGCCAGCAGCCACTGGGGGGACACAGATACGCAGTATTTT. Amino acids: CASSHWGDTDTQYF.

The chain joins TRBV5-1 to TRBJ2-7; no clear D. Trimming stripped 5 bases from V and 5 bases from J, with 11 bases between. The CDR3 length is 12 residues. CDR1 SGHRS and CDR2 YFSETQ come from the germline V gene. The CDR3 region has the DNA TGCGCCAGCAGATTAGGTTGGAACGAGCAGTACTTC. The encoded protein is CASRLGWNEQYF.

The chain is built from TRBV12-3 or TRBV12-4 and TRBJ2-5, with 8 bases fitting TRBD1. This CDR3 comprises 13 residues. V was clipped by 2 bases and J by 6 bases; unmatched bases: 2. CDR3 sequence: CASSLSGGKTQYF. Written as DNA, the CDR3 is TGTGCCAGCAGTTTATCAGGGGGCAAGACCCAGTACTTC.

V gene TRBV29-1 combines with J gene TRBJ2-3, with 10 bases identical to TRBD2. The CDR3 is 17 amino acids. Germline V lookup: CDR1 SQVTM, CDR2 ANQGSEA. The J segment lost 5 bases and the V segment lost 3 bases, leaving 14 bases of the junction unmatched. The CDR3 coding sequence is TGCAGCGTTGATGGGCTAGCGGGAGTCTTATCGGGAGATACGCAGTATTTT. Translation gives CSVDGLAGVLSGDTQYF.

In its sample, this clonotype was seen many times. CDR3 residues: CASRSIGRGQKDTQYF. The CDR3 DNA follows: TGTGCCAGCAGATCAATCGGCAGGGGGCAAAAAGATACGCAGTATTTT. The rearrangement links TRBV7-8 to TRBJ2-3, with TRBD1 matching 8 bases. Germline CDR1 SGHVS, CDR2 FQNEAQ. Germline trimming cut 6 bases from V and 5 bases from J; bases unmatched to any gene: 13. This CDR3 contains 16 residues.

The chain is built from TRBV11-2 and TRBJ1-2; no clear D gene. The CDR3 extends over 15 amino acids. V gave up 5 bases and J gave up 7 bases, with 20 bases separating them. The germline gives CDR1 SGHAT, CDR2 FQNNGV. This chain's CDR3 is CASSDRGPPPTGYTF. For the CDR3, the DNA is TGTGCCAGCAGCGACCGAGGACCCCCACCCACTGGCTACACCTTC. Full variable domain (missing parts from reference TRBV11-2 and TRBJ1-2): EAGVAQSPRYKIIEKRQSVAFWCNPISGHATLYWYQQILGQGPKLLIQFQNNGVVDDSQLPKDRFSAERLKGVDSTLKIQPAKLEDSAVYLCASSDRGPPPTGYTFGSGTRLTVV.